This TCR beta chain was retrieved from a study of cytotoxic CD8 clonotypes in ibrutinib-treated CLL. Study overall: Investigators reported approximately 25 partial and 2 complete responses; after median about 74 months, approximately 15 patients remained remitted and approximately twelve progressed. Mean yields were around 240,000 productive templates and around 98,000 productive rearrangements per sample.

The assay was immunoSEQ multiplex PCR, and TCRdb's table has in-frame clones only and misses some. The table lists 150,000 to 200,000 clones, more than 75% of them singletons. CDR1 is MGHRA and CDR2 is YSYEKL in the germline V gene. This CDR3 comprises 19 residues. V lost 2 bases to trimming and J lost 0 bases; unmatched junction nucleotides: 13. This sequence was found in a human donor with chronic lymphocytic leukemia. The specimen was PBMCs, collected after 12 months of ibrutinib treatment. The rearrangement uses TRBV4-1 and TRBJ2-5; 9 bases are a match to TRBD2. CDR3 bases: TGCGCCAGCAGCCAATTTATCTCGCGGGGGGGAAAATACCAAGAGACCCAGTACTTC. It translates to CASSQFISRGGKYQETQYF.